This T cell receptor (beta chain) was sequenced during a study of blood T cell repertoires in COVID-19. Whole-study context: Acute and convalescent COVID-19 specimens originated in the United States, Italy and Spain. The analysed material was cDNA or gDNA that came from T cells, B-cell-depleted T cells, or PBMCs.

Study processing details: Reference gene primer amplification yielded estimated nucleated cell counts. Some clones are missing from TCRdb's copy, which holds only in-frame ones; the method was immunoSEQ multiplex PCR. V and J calls and clone size are given by that table; D and trimming were obtained from the DNA. The sample yields some 670,000 clones, around 90% seen once. Sequences were obtained from peripheral blood. The sequence was obtained from a woman aged 18 to 35 with acute or convalescent COVID-19.

Written as DNA, the CDR3 is TGCGCCAGCAGCCAAGTCAGAACTCTCGGGGCTTTCTTT. Its translation is CASSQVRTLGAFF. The chain couples TRBV4-1 to TRBJ1-1; no clear D. Germline values: CDR1 MGHRA, CDR2 YSYEKL. V lost 1 base and J 11 bases, leaving 14 bases between the germline ends. The CDR3 runs to 13 residues.